This T cell receptor beta chain emerged from a study of human T cells and chemical hapten exposure. Study-level findings and limits: Among expanded TCRs, significantly more large CDR3 similarity clusters formed than among controls.

The germline V gene has CDR1 MNHNY and CDR2 SVGAGI (reference sequence). Trimming removed 5 bases from V and 5 bases from J; junction bases left unmatched: 6. The CDR3 has 14 amino acids. TCRdb reprocessed the RACE reads with MiXCR, giving one entry per CDR3 protein. The sample lists about 52,000 distinct CDR3 sequences; approximately 9.9% were seen once. The time point is: patch test 3, about 24 weeks after DPC sensitization. Described treatment: therapeutic diphenylcyclopropenone sensitization with weekly scalp DPC. Donors, patients with alopecia ranging from 18 to 70 years old and judged suitable for DPC, provided samples. In this sample, this clonotype turned up many times. Its antigen is undetermined.

The sequence was obtained from a woman aged 40 to 50 with alopecia areata. Some clones in this sample may be carry-over from other donors' samples. J is TRBJ1-1 and V is TRBV6-6; 9 positions match TRBD1. The source material was whole blood, sampled in connection with sensitization to the hapten diphenylcyclopropenone (DPC). The CDR3 is CASSRTGVATEAFF. CDR3 bases: TGTGCCAGCAGTAGGACAGGGGTAGCGACTGAAGCTTTCTTT.